This entry concerns a single T cell receptor (beta chain). CDR1 is MNHNY and CDR2 is SVGAGI in the germline V gene (reference sequence). The CDR3 has 14 residues. The V segment lost 6 bases and the J segment 1 base; nucleotides outside the gene matches: 5. How the authors handled the data: Cell counts per sample came from amplifying reference gene primers. The table came from immunoSEQ multiplex PCR; TCRdb's copy has only in-frame clones and leaves some out. V and J calls plus clone size are reproduced from that table; the DNA served to infer D and trimming. Of 150,000 to 200,000 clones in the sample, about 89% were seen once. These data come from a study of blood T cell repertoires in COVID-19. Background on the study: COVID-19 samples, acute and convalescent, were from the United States, Italy and Spain.

The V call is TRBV6-6, the J call TRBJ2-5, with 7 nucleotides matching TRBD2. The sequence derives from a man aged 18-30 years who had recovered from COVID-19. The material sequenced was peripheral blood. The CDR3 DNA is TGTGCCAGCAGCAACCTAGCGGTCCAAGAGACCCAGTACTTC. This codes for CASSNLAVQETQYF.